These 25 T cell receptor beta chains were all obtained from the same sample, sequenced in a study of T cells in Graves' hyperthyroidism and ophthalmopathy. TCR beta CDR3 sequences were amplified from RNA transcripts. The HTBI primer set drove a first-round RT-PCR of the TCR CDR3. TCRdb redid the calling of the multiplex PCR reads with MiXCR, one entry per CDR3 protein. The sample yields 200,000 to 300,000 distinct CDR3 sequences, 16% seen once. Material for sequencing was blood. Source of these receptors: a woman between 18 and 30 years old with Graves' ophthalmopathy.

This clonotype was detected ten times or more. The J gene is TRBJ2-5, the V gene TRBV9; D is perhaps TRBD2 (6 bases). CDR1 is SGDLS and CDR2 is YYNGEE in the germline V gene. With 0 bases removed from V and 6 bases from J, the gap between germline ends came to 12 bases. This CDR3 region has 14 residues. The CDR3 is CASSVGEAEKTQYF. CDR3 sequence (DNA): TGTGCCAGCAGCGTAGGGGAGGCCGAAAAGACCCAGTACTTC.

This chain links TRBV13 with TRBJ1-2; D is ambiguous. V gave up 5 bases and J gave up 3 bases, with 13 bases separating them. CDR1 and CDR2 from the germline V gene are PRHDT and FYEKMQ (reference sequence). The CDR3 runs 14 residues. Here the CDR3 DNA reads TGTGCCAGCAGCCCCGGACTGTTTGACTATGGCTACACCTTC. It yields the protein CASSPGLFDYGYTF.

This clonotype showed up many times. J is TRBJ2-6 and V is TRBV20-1; TRBD2 is a possible D gene (5 bases). The ends were cut back, 5 bases at V and 0 bases at J, with 8 bases in the middle. CDR3 length: 14 amino acids. CDR1 and CDR2 (germline): DFQATT, SNEGSKA (reference sequence). The CDR3 loop reads CSADGSSGANVLTF. CDR3 nucleotide sequence: TGCAGTGCTGATGGGAGCTCTGGGGCCAACGTCCTGACTTTC.

Ten or more counts support this clonotype. The chain carries TRBV7-9 and TRBJ1-2; TRBD1 matches at 7 bases. Germline V gene lookup returns CDR1 SEHNR and CDR2 FQNEAQ (reference sequence). The CDR3 is 14 amino acids. The V segment lost 5 bases and the J segment 0 bases; nucleotides outside the gene matches: 3. In nucleotides, the CDR3 is TGTGCCAGCAGCCGACAGGGCCCTAACTATGGCTACACCTTC. The encoded protein is CASSRQGPNYGYTF.

This clonotype was counted a few times. The chain has TRBV24-1 and TRBJ1-5; TRBD1 matches 8 bases. The CDR3 is made up of 18 amino acids. In germline, CDR1 is KGHDR, CDR2 SFDVKD. After removal of 8 bases from V and 0 bases from J, the junction contained 14 bases not matched to a gene. The CDR3 DNA follows: TGTGCCACCACCGCGCAGGGGGACAGGAAGTATAGCAATCAGCCCCAGCATTTT. Encoded protein: CATTAQGDRKYSNQPQHF.

This clonotype was counted many times. The V call is TRBV6-2 or TRBV6-3, the J call TRBJ2-7; TRBD1 might be the D (6 bases). Germline CDR1 and CDR2: MNHEY and SVGEGT. Trimming removed 8 bases from V and 1 base from J, with 12 bases in between. The CDR3 consists of 13 residues. The CDR3 DNA sequence: TGTGCCAGCGGGCGACAGGCTTCCTACGAGCAGTACTTC. As protein: CASGRQASYEQYF.

Many counts were recorded for this clonotype. The chain has TRBV30 and TRBJ1-5; 10 bases align to TRBD1. The ends lost 7 bases at V and 1 base at J; junction bases unmatched: 4. The CDR3 is made up of 14 amino acids. Germline lookup yields CDR1 GTSNPN and CDR2 SVGIG (reference sequence). DNA for the CDR3: TGTGCCTTCGGGACAGGGGAAAGCAATCAGCCCCAGCATTTT. Translation gives CAFGTGESNQPQHF. The full variable domain, with the rest looked up from reference TRBV30 and TRBJ1-5, is SQTIHQWPATLVQPVGSPLSLECTVEGTSNPNLYWYRQAAGRGLQLLFYSVGIGQISSEVPQNLSASRPQDRQFILSSKKLLLSDSGFYLCAFGTGESNQPQHFGDGTRLSIL.

This clonotype was detected many times. The J gene is TRBJ2-2, the V gene TRBV5-1, with TRBD2 identical over 10 bases. From germline, CDR1 is SGHRS and CDR2 YFSETQ. Germline trimming cut 7 bases from V and 5 bases from J; bases unmatched to any gene: 8. The CDR3 contains 15 residues. The CDR3 DNA reads TGCGCCAGCGGACTTCTAGCGGGGGAGACCGGGGAGCTGTTTTTT. Protein sequence: CASGLLAGETGELFF.

This clonotype appeared many times. V usage is TRBV29-1 and J usage is TRBJ2-5; 7 nucleotides match TRBD1. Per germline, CDR1 SQVTM and CDR2 ANQGSEA. The CDR3 runs 14 residues. The junction had 7 bases not matched to a gene; V was cut back by 5 bases and J by 1 base. The CDR3 protein is CSVQQGTSQETQYF. The CDR3 nucleotides read TGCAGCGTTCAACAGGGGACCAGCCAAGAGACCCAGTACTTC.

This clonotype has just a few counts. This may stem from a read error, because a much larger clone lies one nucleotide away. V usage is TRBV20-1 and J usage is TRBJ1-2, with TRBD1 matching 7 bases. CDR1 is DFQATT, CDR2 SNEGSKA, per germline (reference sequence). The CDR3 totals 15 residues. V lost 1 base, J lost 4 bases, and 9 bases stayed unmatched. This CDR3 is CSARGSRQGFYGYTF. The CDR3 DNA reads as TGCAGTGCTAGAGGGTCGAGACAGGGCTTCTATGGCTACACCTTC.

This clonotype came up many times. The gene calls are TRBV28 and TRBJ2-1; D uncertain. V lost 3 bases to trimming and J lost 0 bases, with 12 bases between them. Per germline, CDR1 MDHEN and CDR2 SYDVKM. The CDR3 runs 16 residues. This CDR3 is CASSLGFSSSYNEQFF. The CDR3 DNA reads as TGTGCCAGCAGTTTGGGGTTCTCCAGCTCCTACAATGAGCAGTTCTTC.

This clonotype occurred many times. The chain has TRBV28 and TRBJ1-2; no clear D. The CDR3 has 11 amino acids. Germline V gives CDR1 MDHEN, CDR2 SYDVKM. The V gene lost 5 bases and the J gene lost 2 bases, with 3 bases spanning the gap. The CDR3 protein is CASSTNYGYTF. The CDR3 DNA follows: TGTGCCAGCAGTACCAACTATGGCTACACCTTC.

This clonotype appeared a few times. In DNA form, the CDR3 reads TGTGCCAGCAGCCAAGGACTAGCGGGAGGTGGTTACGAGCAGTACTTC. The encoded protein is CASSQGLAGGGYEQYF. The chain has TRBV14 and TRBJ2-7, with 13 bases that match TRBD2. The V gene's germline CDR1 is SGHDN and CDR2 FVKESK. V shed 1 base and J 4 bases; nucleotides not matched to a gene: 4. The CDR3 runs to 16 residues. The full variable domain, with the rest looked up from reference TRBV14 and TRBJ2-7, is EAGVTQFPSHSVIEKGQTVTLRCDPISGHDNLYWYRRVMGKEIKFLLHFVKESKQDESGMPNNRFLAERTGGTYSTLKVQPAELEDSGVYFCASSQGLAGGGYEQYFGPGTRLTVT.

This clonotype was counted only a few times. The V call is TRBV6-1, the J call TRBJ2-1; the match to TRBD1 covers 9 bases. From germline, CDR1 is MNHNS and CDR2 SASEGT. The V gene end was trimmed by 6 bases and the J gene end by 7 bases; junction bases not matched to a gene: 10. The CDR3 totals 15 residues. The CDR3 here is CASRYTGQGKNEQFF. As DNA, the CDR3 is TGTGCCAGCAGATATACGGGACAGGGTAAAAATGAGCAGTTCTTC.

This clonotype was found many times. The CDR3 spells CASKSQGSTDTQYF. The DNA of the CDR3 is TGCGCCAGCAAATCACAGGGAAGCACAGATACGCAGTATTTT. The V call is TRBV4-1, the J call TRBJ2-3; tentative D call: TRBD1 (6 bases). V lost 7 bases, J lost 0 bases, and 11 bases lay in between. This CDR3 has 14 amino acids. Germline CDR1 reads MGHRA; CDR2 reads YSYEKL.

This clonotype was observed many times. The chain has TRBV6-2 or TRBV6-3 and TRBJ2-5, with D possibly being TRBD2 (5 bases). Germline V gene data show CDR1 as MNHEY and CDR2 as SVGEGT. V lost 3 bases to trimming and J lost 5 bases, with 16 bases between them. CDR3 length equals 15 residues. The CDR3 reads CASSYTAGAGETQYF. As DNA, the CDR3 is TGTGCCAGCAGTTATACCGCGGGCGCGGGCGAGACCCAGTACTTC.

The chain has TRBV18 and TRBJ2-7; possibly TRBD2 for D (6 bases). Trimming cost V 0 bases and J 6 bases, with 9 bases left between them. CDR3 length: 13 amino acids. In germline, CDR1 is KGHSH, CDR2 LQKENI. CDR3 DNA: TGTGCCAGCTCACCACCGGGGGGAGCCGAGCAGTACTTC. Amino acids: CASSPPGGAEQYF.

This clonotype was counted only a few times. A much larger clone lies one base from this, so it may be a read error. V is TRBV27 and J is TRBJ2-7; 11 bases line up with TRBD2. The germline V gene has CDR1 MNHEY and CDR2 SMNVEV (reference sequence). CDR3 length: 15 amino acids. CDR3 residues: CAGSTRLAGGLEQYF. In nucleotides, the CDR3 is TGTGCCGGCAGTACCCGGTTAGCGGGAGGGCTCGAGCAGTACTTC.

The rearrangement links TRBV20-1 to TRBJ1-2; 11 bases align to TRBD1. The CDR3 loop spans 16 amino acids. J gave up 4 bases and V 3 bases, and 10 bases lay outside the gene matches. CDR1 is DFQATT, CDR2 SNEGSKA, per germline (reference sequence). CDR3 sequence: CSASFGTGTGGYGYTF. The CDR3 region has the DNA TGCAGTGCTAGCTTTGGGACCGGGACAGGGGGCTATGGCTACACCTTC.

There are many counts of this clonotype. The V call is TRBV12-3 or TRBV12-4, the J call TRBJ1-5, with a tentative D call TRBD1 (5 bases). The CDR3 extends over 14 amino acids. V was cut by 5 bases and J by 7 bases, with 15 bases left in between. CDR3 region: CASSPRAGGQPQHF. DNA for the CDR3: TGTGCCAGCAGTCCGCGGGCTGGGGGGCAGCCCCAGCATTTT.

This clonotype was counted ten times or more. The chain is built from TRBV11-2 and TRBJ1-1; 10 nucleotides line up with TRBD1. The trim removed 4 bases at V and 3 bases at J, leaving 5 bases unmatched. The CDR3 loop spans 15 amino acids. Per germline, CDR1 SGHAT and CDR2 FQNNGV. The CDR3 sequence: CASSSRQGAYTEAFF. The CDR3 region has the DNA TGTGCCAGCAGCTCAAGACAGGGGGCGTACACTGAAGCTTTCTTT.

In this sample, this clonotype turned up many times. The chain is built from TRBV2 and TRBJ2-7; 8 bases agree with TRBD1. V lost 6 bases to trimming and J lost 2 bases; unmatched junction nucleotides: 3. The length of the CDR3 is 13 residues. From germline, CDR1 is SNHLY and CDR2 FYNNEI. CDR3 DNA: TGTGCCAGCAGCGCAGGGGGCACCTACGAGCAGTACTTC. Translating it yields CASSAGGTYEQYF.

This clonotype was found many times. The chain uses TRBV6-2 or TRBV6-3 and TRBJ2-3; 11 nucleotides line up with TRBD2. The CDR3 length is 15 residues. The V gene's germline CDR1 is MNHEY and CDR2 SVGEGT. V was pared by 0 bases and J by 4 bases, with 0 bases of the junction left unmatched. CDR3 in amino acids: CASSYSLAGADTQYF. The DNA of the CDR3 is TGTGCCAGCAGTTACTCACTAGCGGGAGCAGATACGCAGTATTTT.

The gene calls are TRBV19 and TRBJ1-6, with 8 nucleotides matching TRBD1. CDR1 and CDR2 from the germline V gene are LNHDA and SQIVND (reference sequence). The CDR3 totals 15 residues. J was trimmed by 6 bases and V by 3 bases; bases with no gene match: 4. The CDR3 DNA is TGTGCCAGTAGTATGGAGGGACAGGCTAATTCACCCCTCCACTTT. This sequence encodes CASSMEGQANSPLHF.

This clonotype occurred a few times. The gene calls are TRBV5-6 and TRBJ2-6; possible D gene TRBD1, 6 bases. Trimming took off 3 bases at V and 9 bases at J, with 16 bases between the two ends. CDR1 is SGHDT and CDR2 is YYEEEE in the germline V gene. There are 15 residues in the CDR3. CDR3 sequence reads: CASSSATGPGNVLTF. In nucleotides, the CDR3 is TGTGCCAGCAGCTCCGCGACAGGCCCTGGCAACGTCCTGACTTTC. Looking up the rest from reference TRBV5-6 and TRBJ2-6 gives the full variable domain: DAGVTQSPTHLIKTRGQQVTLRCSPKSGHDTVSWYQQALGQGPQFIFQYYEEEERQRGNFPDRFSGHQFPNYSSELNVNALLLGDSALYLCASSSATGPGNVLTFGAGSRLTVL.